This T cell receptor beta chain originates from a study of Tregs in tolerant kidney transplant recipients (dated by TCRdb to between 2018 and 2021). Regarding the research as a whole: The transplants used related donors with nonmyeloablative bone marrow transplantation, and mixed chimerism in the human trials was transient. The study applied TCRbeta sequencing to find donor-specific regulatory T cells before combined kidney and bone marrow transplantation and then followed those same cells after transplant.

The time point tag for this specimen amounts to: blood sample drawn before combined kidney and bone marrow transplant. Unstimulated Tregs (CD4+CD25+CD127-), CD4+ non-Tregs (CD4+CD25-), CD4 and CD8 cells were FACS-sorted from thawed PBMCs. The patients were several recipients of combined kidney and bone marrow transplants from the ITN036ST trial, and samples were available only from these trial subjects. Healthy control blood was processed by Ficoll density gradient to PBMCs and cryopreserved; patient PBMCs were collected before and after transplant. Genomic DNA was extracted from sorted cells with the QIAGEN DNeasy Blood and Tissue Kit for TCRbeta CDR3 sequencing. High-throughput TCRbeta CDR3 sequencing, which included PCR amplification with bias correction and internal controls, was done commercially through immunoSEQ. The authors processed their data as follows. Unique productive TCRbeta sequences were defined by CDR3 nucleotide sequence where primers matched, and otherwise by CDR3 amino acid sequence together with Vbeta and Jbeta genes. To correct sorting error, sequences shared between sorted populations at a frequency ratio of 2:1 or less were removed; the rest were assigned to the higher population. Donor-reactive sequences were defined as at least 5-fold expanded in CFSE-low cells versus unstimulated cells, with frequency of at least 0.01% in CFSE-low cells. Jensen-Shannon divergence calculated on the top 100 TCRbeta sequences ranked by frequency was used to measure repertoire divergence. For samples with multiple sequencing runs, sorting error was corrected separately for each run before the runs were pooled. TCRdb took over this immuneACCESS table, retaining in-frame rearrangements with V and J assigned. Such tables are incomplete; in checked studies, under half of the missing clones stem from an unresolved V gene, and the remainder is unexplained. V, J and clone size reflect that table, while D and trimming were determined from the DNA. The sample table records about 94,000 clones; 93% of these occur just once. The top ten hold 0.4% to 0.55% of the sample.

On this clone: Its binding antigen is unknown. Base qualities are not at hand, and no much larger clone is one base apart.

Beyond this particular receptor, the publication reports: Donor-specific Treg expansion exceeded global Treg expansion in tolerant patients, suggesting antigen-driven rather than nonspecific expansion. Biological reproducibility was not directly assessed, although technical replication error appeared to be minimal. Because only a small number of patients were included, the study had limitations, and the results will need to be validated in larger populations as well as under other immunosuppression protocols. Expanding Tregs with activated donor B cells appeared to identify the most biologically relevant and donor-specific TCRbeta repertoire. For some patients the PCR primers changed over time, which made it impossible to compare the samples from those patients at the nucleotide level.

V drops 0 bases and J drops 4 bases, leaving 9 bases in between. CDR1 and CDR2, looked up from the germline V gene (reference sequence), are SEHNR and FQNEAQ. From the cysteine through the phenylalanine, the CDR3 covers 14 amino acids. The only DNA kept is the CDR3, 42 bases in frame from the first base. This specimen was CD4+ T cells from blood, taken before the transplant. The chain links TRBV7-9 with TRBJ1-1, with no D gene named confidently. The TCR comes from a human donor who received a combined kidney and bone marrow transplant. The CDR3 has the sequence CASSLAMSGTEAFF. The nucleotides read TGTGCCAGCAGCTTAGCGATGTCCGGCACTGAAGCTTTCTTT. With the portions outside the CDR3 filled from the reference TRBV7-9 and TRBJ1-1 genes, the complete variable region becomes DTGVSQNPRHKITKRGQNVTFRCDPISEHNRLYWYRQTLGQGPEFLTYFQNEAQLEKSRLLSDRFSAERPKGSFSTLEIQRTEQGDSAMYLCASSLAMSGTEAFFGQGTRLTVV.